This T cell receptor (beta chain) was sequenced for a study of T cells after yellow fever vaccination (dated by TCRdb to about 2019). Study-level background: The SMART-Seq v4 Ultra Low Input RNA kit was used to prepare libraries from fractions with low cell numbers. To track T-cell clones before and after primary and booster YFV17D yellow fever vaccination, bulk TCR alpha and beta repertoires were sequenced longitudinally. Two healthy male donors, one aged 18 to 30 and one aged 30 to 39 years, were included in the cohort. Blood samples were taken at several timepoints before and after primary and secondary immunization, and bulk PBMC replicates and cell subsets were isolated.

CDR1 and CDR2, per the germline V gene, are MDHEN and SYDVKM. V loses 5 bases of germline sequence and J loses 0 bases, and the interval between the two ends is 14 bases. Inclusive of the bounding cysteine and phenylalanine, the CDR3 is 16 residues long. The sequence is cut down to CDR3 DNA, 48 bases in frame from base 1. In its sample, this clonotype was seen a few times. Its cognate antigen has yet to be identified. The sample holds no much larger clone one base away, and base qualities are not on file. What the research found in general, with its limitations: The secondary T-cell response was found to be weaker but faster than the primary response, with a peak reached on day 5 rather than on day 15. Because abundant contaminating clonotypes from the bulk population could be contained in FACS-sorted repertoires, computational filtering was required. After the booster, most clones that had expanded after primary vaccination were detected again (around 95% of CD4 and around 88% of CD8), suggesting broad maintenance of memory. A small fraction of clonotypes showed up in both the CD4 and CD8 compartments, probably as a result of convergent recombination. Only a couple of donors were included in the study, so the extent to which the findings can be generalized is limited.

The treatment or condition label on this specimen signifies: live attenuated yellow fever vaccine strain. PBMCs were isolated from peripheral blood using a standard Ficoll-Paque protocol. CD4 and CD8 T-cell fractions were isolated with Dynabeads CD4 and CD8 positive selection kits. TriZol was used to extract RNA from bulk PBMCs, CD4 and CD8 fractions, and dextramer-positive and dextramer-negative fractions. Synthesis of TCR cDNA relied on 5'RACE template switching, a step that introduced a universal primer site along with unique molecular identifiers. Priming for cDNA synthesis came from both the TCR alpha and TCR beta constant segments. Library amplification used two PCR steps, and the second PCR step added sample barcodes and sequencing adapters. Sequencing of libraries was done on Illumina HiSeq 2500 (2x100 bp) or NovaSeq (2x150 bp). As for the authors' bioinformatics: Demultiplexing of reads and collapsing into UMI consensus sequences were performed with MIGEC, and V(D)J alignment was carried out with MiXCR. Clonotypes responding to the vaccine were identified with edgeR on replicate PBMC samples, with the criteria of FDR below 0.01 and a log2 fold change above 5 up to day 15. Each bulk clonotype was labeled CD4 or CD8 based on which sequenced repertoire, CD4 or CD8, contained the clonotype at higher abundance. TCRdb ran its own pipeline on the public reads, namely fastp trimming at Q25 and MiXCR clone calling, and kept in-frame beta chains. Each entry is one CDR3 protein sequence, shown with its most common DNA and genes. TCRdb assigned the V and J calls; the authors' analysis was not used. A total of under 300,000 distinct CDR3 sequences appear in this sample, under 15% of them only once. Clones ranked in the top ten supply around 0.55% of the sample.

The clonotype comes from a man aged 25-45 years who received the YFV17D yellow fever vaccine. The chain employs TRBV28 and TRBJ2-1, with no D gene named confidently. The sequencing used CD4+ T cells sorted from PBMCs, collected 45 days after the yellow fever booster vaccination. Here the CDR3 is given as CASSPSGPHSYNEQFF. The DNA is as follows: TGTGCCAGCAGTCCCAGTGGTCCACACTCCTACAATGAGCAGTTCTTC. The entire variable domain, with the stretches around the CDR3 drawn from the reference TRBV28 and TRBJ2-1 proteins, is DVKVTQSSRYLVKRTGEKVFLECVQDMDHENMFWYRQDPGLGLRLIYFSYDVKMKEKGDIPEGYSVSREKKERFSLILESASTNQTSMYLCASSPSGPHSYNEQFFGPGTRLTVL.